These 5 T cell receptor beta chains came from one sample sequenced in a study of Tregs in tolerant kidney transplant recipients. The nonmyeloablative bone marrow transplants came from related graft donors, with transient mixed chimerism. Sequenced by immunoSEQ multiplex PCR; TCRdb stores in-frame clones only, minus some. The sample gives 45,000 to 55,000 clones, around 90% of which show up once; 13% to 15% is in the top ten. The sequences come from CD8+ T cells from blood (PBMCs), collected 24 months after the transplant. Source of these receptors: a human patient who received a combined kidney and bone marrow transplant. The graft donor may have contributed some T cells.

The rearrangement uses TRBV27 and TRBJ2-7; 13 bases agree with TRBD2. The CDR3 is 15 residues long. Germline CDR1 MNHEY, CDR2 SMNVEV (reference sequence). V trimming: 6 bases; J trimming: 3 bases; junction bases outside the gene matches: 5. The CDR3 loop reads CASRMTSGRLYEQYF. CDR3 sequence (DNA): TGTGCCAGCAGGATGACTAGCGGGAGGCTCTACGAGCAGTACTTC.

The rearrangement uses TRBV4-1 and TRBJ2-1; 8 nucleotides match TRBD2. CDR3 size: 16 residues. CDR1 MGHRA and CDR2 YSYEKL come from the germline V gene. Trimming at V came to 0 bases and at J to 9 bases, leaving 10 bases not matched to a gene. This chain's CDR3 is CASSQDPGLAGSEQFF. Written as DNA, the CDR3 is TGCGCCAGCAGCCAAGACCCCGGGTTAGCGGGAAGTGAGCAGTTCTTC.

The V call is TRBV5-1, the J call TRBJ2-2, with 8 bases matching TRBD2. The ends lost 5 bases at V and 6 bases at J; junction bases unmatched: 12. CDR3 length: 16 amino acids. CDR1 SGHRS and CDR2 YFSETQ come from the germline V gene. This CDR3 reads CASSSVLGGRSGELFF. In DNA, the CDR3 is TGCGCCAGCAGTTCCGTACTCGGCGGGAGGTCCGGGGAGCTGTTTTTT. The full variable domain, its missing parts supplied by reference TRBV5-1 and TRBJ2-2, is KAGVTQTPRYLIKTRGQQVTLSCSPISGHRSVSWYQQTPGQGLQFLFEYFSETQRNKGNFPGRFSGRQFSNSRSEMNVSTLELGDSALYLCASSSVLGGRSGELFFGEGSRLTVL.

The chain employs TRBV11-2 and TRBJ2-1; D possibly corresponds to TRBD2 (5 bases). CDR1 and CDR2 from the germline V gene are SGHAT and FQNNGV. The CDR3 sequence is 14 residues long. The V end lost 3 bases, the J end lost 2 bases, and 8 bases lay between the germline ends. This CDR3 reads CASSLDLAYNEQFF. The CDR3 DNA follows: TGTGCCAGCAGCTTGGACTTAGCCTACAATGAGCAGTTCTTC.

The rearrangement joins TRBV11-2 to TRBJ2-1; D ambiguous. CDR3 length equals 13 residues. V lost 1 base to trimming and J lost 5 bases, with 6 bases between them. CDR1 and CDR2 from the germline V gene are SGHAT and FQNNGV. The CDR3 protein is CASSLVSHNEQFF. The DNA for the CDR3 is TGTGCCAGCAGCTTAGTCTCTCACAATGAGCAGTTCTTC.